Listed below are T cell receptor beta chains from one sample, sequenced in a study of beta chain features in type 1 diabetes. Some clones are missing from TCRdb's copy, which holds only in-frame ones; the method was immunoSEQ multiplex PCR. Of around 400,000 clones in the sample, approximately 16% were seen once. Material for sequencing was naive CD4+ T cells from blood. The receptors were sampled from a woman under 30 in good health. Both conserved end residues are part of each CDR3. The order of the fields is V gene, clone size, D gene, J gene, CDR3 protein, CDR3 DNA. A D gene is named only where the DNA matches it firmly. Rows may omit the clone size; those that give it use once, few, many or a size class.

TRBV4-3	few	.	TRBJ1-2	CASSQDTQRANYGYTF	TGCGCCAGCAGCCAAGATACCCAAAGAGCTAACTATGGCTACACCTTC
TRBV29-1	.	TRBD1	TRBJ2-7	CSAQYYRGRGDEQYF	TGCAGCGCACAATACTACAGGGGGCGTGGAGACGAGCAGTACTTC
TRBV28	.	TRBD1	TRBJ1-5	CASSLLQGQGGRYSNQPQHF	TGTGCCAGCAGTTTACTCCAGGGACAGGGGGGCCGTTATAGCAATCAGCCCCAGCATTTT
TRBV4-2	few	TRBD1	TRBJ1-5	CASSQETGGNQPQHF	TGTGCCAGCAGCCAAGAGACAGGGGGCAATCAGCCCCAGCATTTT
TRBV28	.	.	TRBJ1-4	CASSKGPPGKLFF	TGTGCCAGCAGTAAGGGCCCTCCAGGGAAACTGTTTTTT
TRBV7-2	.	.	TRBJ2-1	CASSILVQSYNEQFF	TGTGCCAGCAGCATTCTCGTACAGAGCTACAATGAGCAGTTCTTC
TRBV20-1	few	.	TRBJ2-2	CSASLAPELFF	TGCAGTGCCTCGCTAGCGCCGGAGCTGTTTTTT
TRBV30	.	.	TRBJ2-7	CAWSVLIRAGEQYF	TGTGCCTGGAGTGTACTCATCAGGGCAGGCGAGCAGTACTTC
TRBV2	few	.	TRBJ2-7	CASRLSGSPYEQYF	TGTGCCAGCAGGTTGTCAGGCTCCCCCTACGAGCAGTACTTC
TRBV7-2	.	.	TRBJ2-5	CASRGQPQETQYF	TGTGCCAGCAGGGGGCAGCCTCAAGAGACCCAGTACTTC
TRBV30	.	.	TRBJ2-7	CAWSPGVAYEQYF	TGTGCCTGGAGTCCAGGGGTCGCCTACGAGCAGTACTTC
TRBV4-1	few	TRBD2	TRBJ2-1	CASSQDPMVSGRYYNEQFF	TGCGCCAGCAGCCAAGACCCGATGGTGAGCGGGAGATACTACAATGAGCAGTTCTTC
TRBV2	.	TRBD1	TRBJ2-5	CASSWTGGDSETQYF	TGTGCCAGCAGCTGGACAGGGGGCGATTCTGAGACCCAGTACTTC
TRBV18	few	.	TRBJ1-1	CASSPLEAEAFF	TGTGCCAGCTCACCGCTGGAGGCTGAAGCTTTCTTT
TRBV29-1	.	.	TRBJ2-2	CSVVGNTGELFF	TGCAGCGTTGTCGGGAACACCGGGGAGCTGTTTTTT
TRBV5-4	.	.	TRBJ2-2	CASSLDPSNTGELFF	TGTGCCAGCAGCTTGGATCCATCGAACACCGGGGAGCTGTTTTTT
TRBV29-1	.	.	TRBJ2-7	CSVETEARYEQYF	TGCAGCGTTGAAACCGAGGCCAGATACGAGCAGTACTTC
TRBV2	few	.	TRBJ2-2	CASSYHTGELFF	TGTGCCAGCAGTTATCACACCGGGGAGCTGTTTTTT
TRBV5-1	.	TRBD1	TRBJ2-3	CASSPDRVFTDTQYF	TGCGCCAGCAGCCCCGACAGGGTCTTCACAGATACGCAGTATTTT
TRBV9	few	.	TRBJ1-5	CASSVGGAGQPQHF	TGTGCCAGCAGCGTGGGGGGGGCCGGACAGCCCCAGCATTTT
TRBV7-9	few	.	TRBJ1-5	CASSLGTAGGVGQPQHF	TGTGCCAGCAGCTTAGGAACGGCGGGAGGGGTCGGTCAGCCCCAGCATTTT
TRBV29-1	.	TRBD2	TRBJ2-7	CSVDRAGGPGEQYF	TGCAGCGTTGATCGAGCGGGAGGGCCGGGCGAGCAGTACTTC
TRBV5-6	few	TRBD1	TRBJ1-5	CASSATGASTAQHF	TGTGCCAGCAGCGCTACAGGGGCCTCGACGGCCCAGCATTTT
TRBV5-1	.	.	TRBJ2-3	CASSLGGTWDTQYF	TGCGCCAGCAGCTTGGGTGGGACTTGGGATACGCAGTATTTT
TRBV29-1	.	.	TRBJ2-1	CSVDRGGTSYNEQFF	TGCAGCGTTGATCGGGGCGGGACTTCCTACAATGAGCAGTTCTTC
TRBV4-2	.	.	TRBJ2-7	CASSHVDNHEQYF	TGTGCCAGCAGCCACGTCGACAACCACGAGCAGTACTTC
TRBV28	.	TRBD1	TRBJ2-4	CASSLSGTGGRLQYF	TGTGCCAGCAGTTTATCCGGGACAGGGGGCAGGTTGCAGTACTTC
TRBV6-5	.	TRBD1	TRBJ2-7	CASSARDRVSDGQYF	TGTGCCAGCAGTGCCCGGGACAGGGTATCTGATGGGCAGTACTTC
TRBV6-6	.	.	TRBJ2-2	CASSYMGELFF	TGTGCCAGCAGTTATATGGGGGAGCTGTTTTTT
TRBV28	.	.	TRBJ2-7	CASSEGHLPYEQYF	TGTGCCAGCAGTGAAGGACACCTACCTTACGAGCAGTACTTC
TRBV18	once	.	TRBJ2-7	CASSPDGLPSSYEQYF	TGTGCCAGCTCACCCGACGGACTCCCGAGCTCCTACGAGCAGTACTTC
TRBV9	.	TRBD1	TRBJ2-3	CASSTGARDVTDTQYF	TGTGCCAGCAGCACAGGGGCTAGGGACGTCACAGATACGCAGTATTTT
TRBV7-9	few	.	TRBJ2-3	CASSLLGTDTQYF	TGTGCCAGCAGCTTACTAGGCACAGATACGCAGTATTTT
TRBV2	.	.	TRBJ1-1	CASSEDEGTEAFF	TGTGCCAGCAGTGAAGATGAGGGAACGGAAGCTTTCTTT
TRBV9	few	.	TRBJ2-7	CASSTGPQGHEQYF	TGTGCCAGCAGCACCGGGCCTCAGGGCCACGAGCAGTACTTC
TRBV6-5	.	.	TRBJ2-7	CASSTPRGKAYEQYF	TGTGCCAGCAGTACGCCCAGAGGAAAGGCCTACGAGCAGTACTTC
TRBV5-1	.	.	TRBJ2-2	CASSLLAGTPRAELFF	TGCGCCAGCAGCTTGTTGGCCGGGACACCAAGGGCAGAGCTGTTTTTT
TRBV6-6	few	.	TRBJ1-4	CASSFRGATNEKLFF	TGTGCCAGCAGTTTTCGAGGTGCAACTAATGAAAAACTGTTTTTT
TRBV5-4	few	TRBD2	TRBJ2-2	CASSWTSGRLGELFF	TGTGCCAGCAGCTGGACTAGCGGGAGGCTCGGGGAGCTGTTTTTT
TRBV28	.	.	TRBJ2-3	CASSLHTGGTDTQYF	TGTGCCAGCAGTTTACATACAGGAGGCACAGATACGCAGTATTTT
TRBV29-1	.	.	TRBJ2-5	CSVEERRGETQYF	TGCAGCGTTGAAGAACGGAGGGGAGAGACCCAGTACTTC